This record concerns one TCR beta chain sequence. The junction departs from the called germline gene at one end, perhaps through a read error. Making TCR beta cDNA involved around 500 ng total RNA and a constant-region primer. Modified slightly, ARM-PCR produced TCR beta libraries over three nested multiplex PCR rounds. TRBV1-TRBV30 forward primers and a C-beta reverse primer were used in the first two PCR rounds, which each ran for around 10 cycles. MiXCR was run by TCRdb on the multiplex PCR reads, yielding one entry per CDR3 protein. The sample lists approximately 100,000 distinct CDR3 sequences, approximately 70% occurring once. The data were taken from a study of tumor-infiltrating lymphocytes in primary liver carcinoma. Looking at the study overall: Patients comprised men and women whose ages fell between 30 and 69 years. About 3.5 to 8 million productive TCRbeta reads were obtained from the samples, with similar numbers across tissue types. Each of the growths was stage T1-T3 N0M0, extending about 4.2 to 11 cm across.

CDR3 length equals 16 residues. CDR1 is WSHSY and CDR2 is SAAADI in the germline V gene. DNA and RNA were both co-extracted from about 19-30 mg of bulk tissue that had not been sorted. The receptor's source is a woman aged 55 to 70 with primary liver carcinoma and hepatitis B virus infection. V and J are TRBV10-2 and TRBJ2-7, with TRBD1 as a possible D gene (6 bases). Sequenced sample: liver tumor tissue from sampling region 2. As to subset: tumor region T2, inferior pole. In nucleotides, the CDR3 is TGCGCCAGCAGTGAGCCCGGACAGTTCCCTTCCTACGAGCAGTGCTTC. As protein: CASSEPGQFPSYEQCF.